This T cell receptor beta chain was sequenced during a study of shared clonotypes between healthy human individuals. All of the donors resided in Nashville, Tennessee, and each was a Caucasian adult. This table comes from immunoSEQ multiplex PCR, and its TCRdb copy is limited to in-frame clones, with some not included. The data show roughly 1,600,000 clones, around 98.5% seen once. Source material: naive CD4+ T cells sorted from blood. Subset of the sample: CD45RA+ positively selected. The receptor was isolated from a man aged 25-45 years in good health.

Here the CDR3 DNA reads TGTGCCAGCACCAGGACTAGCGGGAAGGGCTCCTACGAGCAGTACTTC. Amino acid sequence: CASTRTSGKGSYEQYF. This chain joins TRBV25-1 and TRBJ2-7; 12 bases are shared with TRBD2. CDR3 length: 16 residues. V lost 7 bases and J lost 0; bases outside the gene matches: 7. Germline V CDR1 and CDR2: MGHDK, SYGVNS.